This T cell receptor (beta chain) originates from a study of Graves' ophthalmopathy and Graves' hyperthyroidism. Where ophthalmopathy was absent within 18 months of follow-up, hyperthyroidism was stable. Newly diagnosed, the hyperthyroidism patients had under 2 months' duration and were aged 18 to 65. PBMCs came from 7.5 to 10 ml of fresh peripheral blood. This clonotype was counted ten times or more. The sequenced template was RNA, covering the TCR beta CDR3 region. A first-round RT-PCR used HTBI primers, followed by a second-round multiplex PCR. MiXCR was run by TCRdb on the multiplex PCR reads, yielding one entry per CDR3 protein. The table lists 300,000 to 500,000 distinct CDR3 sequences, 15% of them singletons. V lost 4 bases and J lost 3; bases outside the gene matches: 6. CDR3 length: 16 amino acids.

The V gene is TRBV12-3 or TRBV12-4, the J gene TRBJ2-2; 9 bases agree with TRBD2. The clonotype originates from a woman younger than 35 with stable Graves' hyperthyroidism. The sequenced sample consisted of peripheral blood. The CDR3 DNA sequence: TGTGCCAGCAGTTGGCTAGCGGGGCGGGACACCGGGGAGCTGTTTTTT. As protein: CASSWLAGRDTGELFF.